The present T cell receptor (beta chain) was sequenced within a study of CD8 T cells in Susac syndrome. Findings and limits, study-wide: The study conceded that relatively few individuals underwent its TCR sequencing and HLA analysis.

When the RNA was reverse transcribed, random hexamers were used with an input of about 0.5 to 1 ug. One entry per CDR3 protein, called by TCRdb with MiXCR from the immunoSEQ multiplex PCR reads. The sample yields 250,000 to 350,000 distinct CDR3 sequences, about 90% seen once. As for this clonotype: No antigen is known for it.

V dropped 1 base and J dropped 7 bases, with 20 bases sitting between them. Germline CDR1 is SEHNR and CDR2 is FQNEAQ (reference sequence). The CDR3 runs to 17 residues. The T cells that were sequenced for TCR beta were CD8+ and CD4+ cells from blood. The multiple sclerosis control cohort comprised treatment-naive individuals presenting with stable or active relapsing-remitting disease. The TCR sequence derives from a human donor with multiple sclerosis. The rearrangement links TRBV7-9 to TRBJ2-1, with D possibly TRBD2 on 6 matching bases. Sample: CD4+ T cells from PBMCs. CDR3 sequence (DNA): TGTGCCAGCAGCTTAGGTAGAGTACTAGCTTTCGGGAATGAGCAGTTCTTC. This codes for CASSLGRVLAFGNEQFF. The entire variable domain, with the rest obtained from reference TRBV7-9 and TRBJ2-1, is as follows: DTGVSQNPRHKITKRGQNVTFRCDPISEHNRLYWYRQTLGQGPEFLTYFQNEAQLEKSRLLSDRFSAERPKGSFSTLEIQRTEQGDSAMYLCASSLGRVLAFGNEQFFGPGTRLTVL.